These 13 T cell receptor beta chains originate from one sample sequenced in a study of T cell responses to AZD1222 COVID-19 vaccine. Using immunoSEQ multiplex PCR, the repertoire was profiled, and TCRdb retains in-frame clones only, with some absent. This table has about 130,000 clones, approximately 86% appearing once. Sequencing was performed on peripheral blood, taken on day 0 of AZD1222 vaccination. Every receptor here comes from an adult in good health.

For the CDR3, the DNA is TGTGCCAGCAGTTACAGCTACACAGATACGCAGTATTTT. Translation: CASSYSYTDTQYF. The chain has TRBV6-2 or TRBV6-3 and TRBJ2-3, with D unresolved. The germline gives CDR1 MNHEY, CDR2 SVGEGT. The V end lost 2 bases, the J end lost 2 bases, and 5 bases lay between the germline ends. The CDR3 extends over 13 amino acids.

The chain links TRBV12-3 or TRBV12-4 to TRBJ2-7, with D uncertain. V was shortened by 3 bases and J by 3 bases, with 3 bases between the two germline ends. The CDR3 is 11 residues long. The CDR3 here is CASSFNYEQYF. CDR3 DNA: TGTGCCAGCAGTTTTAACTACGAGCAGTACTTC.

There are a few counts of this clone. CDR3 loop: CASSEDTGIYNEQFF. As DNA, the CDR3 is TGTGCCAGCAGTGAAGACACAGGGATCTACAATGAGCAGTTCTTC. The chain employs TRBV6-1 and TRBJ2-1, with D possibly matching TRBD1 (6 bases). Germline lookup yields CDR1 MNHNS and CDR2 SASEGT. Between the trimmed V and J ends, which lost 1 base and 3 bases, there was a span of 10 bases. The CDR3 spans 15 residues.

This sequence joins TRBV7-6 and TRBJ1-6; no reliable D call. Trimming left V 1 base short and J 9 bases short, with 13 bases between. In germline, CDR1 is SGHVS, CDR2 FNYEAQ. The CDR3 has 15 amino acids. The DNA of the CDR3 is TGTGCCAGCAGCTTAGGGATGACGGCTGGTTCACCCCTCCACTTT. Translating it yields CASSLGMTAGSPLHF.

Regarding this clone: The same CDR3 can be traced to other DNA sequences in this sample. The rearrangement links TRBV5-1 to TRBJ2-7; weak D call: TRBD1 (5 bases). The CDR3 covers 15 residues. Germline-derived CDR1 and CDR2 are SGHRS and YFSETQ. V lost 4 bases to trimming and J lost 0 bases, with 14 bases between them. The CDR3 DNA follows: TGCGCCAGCAGCCCCGGACACCCAAGCTCCTACGAGCAGTACTTC. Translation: CASSPGHPSSYEQYF.

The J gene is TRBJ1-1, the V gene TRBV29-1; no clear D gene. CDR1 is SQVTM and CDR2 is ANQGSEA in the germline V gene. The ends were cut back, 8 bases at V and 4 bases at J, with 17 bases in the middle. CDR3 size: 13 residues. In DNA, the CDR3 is TGCAGCACTGAAGAACAAATGGGCACTGAAGCTTTCTTT. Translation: CSTEEQMGTEAFF.

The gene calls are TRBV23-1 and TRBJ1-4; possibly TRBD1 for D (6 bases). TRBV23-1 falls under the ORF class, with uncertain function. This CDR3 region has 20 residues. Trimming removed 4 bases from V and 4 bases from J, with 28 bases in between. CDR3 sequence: CASSPRGQPNSPRGNEKLFF. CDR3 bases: TGCGCCAGCAGTCCTCGAGGACAGCCCAACTCACCTCGGGGTAATGAAAAACTGTTTTTT.

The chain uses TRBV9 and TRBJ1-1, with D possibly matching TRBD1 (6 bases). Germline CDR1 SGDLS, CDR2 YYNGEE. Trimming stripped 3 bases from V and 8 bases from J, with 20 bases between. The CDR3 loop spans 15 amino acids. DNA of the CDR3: TGTGCCAGCAGCGCCGACGACAGGCAGTGGGTGGAAGCTTTCTTT. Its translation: CASSADDRQWVEAFF.

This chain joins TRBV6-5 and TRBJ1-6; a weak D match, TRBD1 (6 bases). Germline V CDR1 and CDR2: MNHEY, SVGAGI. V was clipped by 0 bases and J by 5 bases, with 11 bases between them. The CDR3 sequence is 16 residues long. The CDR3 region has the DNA TGTGCCAGCAGTTACTCCGGGACATTTAATAATTCACCCCTCCACTTT. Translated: CASSYSGTFNNSPLHF.

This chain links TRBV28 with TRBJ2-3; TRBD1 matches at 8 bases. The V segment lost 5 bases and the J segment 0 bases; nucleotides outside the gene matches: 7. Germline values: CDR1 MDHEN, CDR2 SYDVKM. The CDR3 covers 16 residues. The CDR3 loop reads CASSPLYRGSTDTQYF. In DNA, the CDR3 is TGTGCCAGCAGTCCCCTGTACAGGGGGAGCACAGATACGCAGTATTTT.

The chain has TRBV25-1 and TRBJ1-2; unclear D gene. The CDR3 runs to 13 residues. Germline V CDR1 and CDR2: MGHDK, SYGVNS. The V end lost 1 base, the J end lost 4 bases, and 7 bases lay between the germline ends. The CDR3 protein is CASSESGSYGYTF. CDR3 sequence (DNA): TGTGCCAGCAGTGAATCTGGCAGCTATGGCTACACCTTC.

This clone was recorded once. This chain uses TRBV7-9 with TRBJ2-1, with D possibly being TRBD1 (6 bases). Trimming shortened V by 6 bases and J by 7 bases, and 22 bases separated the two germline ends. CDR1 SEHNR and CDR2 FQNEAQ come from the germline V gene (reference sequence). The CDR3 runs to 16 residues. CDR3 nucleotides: TGTGCCAGCAGTTTTAAGGAAGGGGGTTCTCCGAATGAGCAGTTCTTC. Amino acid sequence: CASSFKEGGSPNEQFF.

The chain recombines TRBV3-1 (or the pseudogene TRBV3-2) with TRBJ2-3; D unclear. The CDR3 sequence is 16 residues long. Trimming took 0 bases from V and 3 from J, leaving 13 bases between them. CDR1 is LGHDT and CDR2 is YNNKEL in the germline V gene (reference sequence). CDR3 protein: CASSQDPSGLTDTQYF. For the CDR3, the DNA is TGTGCCAGCAGCCAAGATCCGTCGGGCCTTACAGATACGCAGTATTTT.